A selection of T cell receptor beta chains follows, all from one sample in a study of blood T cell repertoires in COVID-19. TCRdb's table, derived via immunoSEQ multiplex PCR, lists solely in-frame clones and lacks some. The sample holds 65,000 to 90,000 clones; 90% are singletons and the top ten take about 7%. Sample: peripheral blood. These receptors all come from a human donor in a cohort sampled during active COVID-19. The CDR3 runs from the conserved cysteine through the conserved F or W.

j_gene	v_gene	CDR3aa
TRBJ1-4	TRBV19	CASNHWATGGGEKLFF
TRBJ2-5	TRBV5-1	CASSKTGTSVETQYF
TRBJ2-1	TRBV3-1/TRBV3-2	CASSQGVLAYYNEQFF
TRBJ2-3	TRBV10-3	CAISRTGGTDTQYF
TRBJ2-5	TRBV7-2	CASSTDRGPQETQYF
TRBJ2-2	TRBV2	CASRPTAANTGELFF
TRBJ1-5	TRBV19	CASSIGGTAGDQHF
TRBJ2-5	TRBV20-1	CSARQETQYF
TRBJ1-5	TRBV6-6	CASSYAGGRMNQPQHF
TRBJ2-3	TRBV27	CASSPIAGGKTQYF
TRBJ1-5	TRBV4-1	CASSQDVTDSNQPQHF
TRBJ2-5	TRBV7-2	CASSLGANRGRGETQYF
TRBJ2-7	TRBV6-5	CASSSGSPVGEQYF
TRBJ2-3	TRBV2	CASSEFWAGVRTDTQYF
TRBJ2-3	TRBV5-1	CASSHAGTDTQYF
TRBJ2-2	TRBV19	CASSRGTGLWGSNTGELFF
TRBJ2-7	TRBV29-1	CSVQGAPYEQYF
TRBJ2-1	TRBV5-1	CASEASGGSYNEQFF
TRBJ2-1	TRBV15	CATSRDRGLGEQFF
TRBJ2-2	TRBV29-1	CSVVGGGSTGELFF
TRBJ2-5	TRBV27	CASSRGRGQGAPGRQETQYF
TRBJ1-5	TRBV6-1	CASSDPDRGHQPQHF
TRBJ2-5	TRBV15	CATSAGLETQYF
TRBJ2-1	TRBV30	CAWSVRRTGVREQFF
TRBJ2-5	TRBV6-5	CASSYSGGAQYF
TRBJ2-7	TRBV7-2	CASTPYHRGEQYF
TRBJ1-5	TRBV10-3	CAISEEQGAGQPQHF
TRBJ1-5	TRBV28	CASSNTPGTERRNQPQHF
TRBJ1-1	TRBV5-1	CASSLRGGSGTEAFF
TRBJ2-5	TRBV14	CASSPGGLGFQETQYF
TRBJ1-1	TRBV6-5	CASSRDSISHEAFF
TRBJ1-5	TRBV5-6	CASSLLGGDSNQPQHF
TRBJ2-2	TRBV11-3	CASSGSGTGNTGELFF
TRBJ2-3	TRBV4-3	CASSHTTGGTSTDTQYF
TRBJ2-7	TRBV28	CASSLKPREQYF
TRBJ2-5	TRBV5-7	CASSPSPTSGGDQETQYF
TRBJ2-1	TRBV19	CASSLTSGGASSYNEQFF
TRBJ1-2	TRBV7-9	CASSPTGGANYGYTF
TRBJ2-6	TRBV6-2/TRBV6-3	CASSFSPVRVSSGANVLTF
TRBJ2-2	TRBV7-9	CASSPPRQGVANTGELFF
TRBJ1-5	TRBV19	CASTNWGGGQPQHF
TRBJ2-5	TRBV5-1	CASAQAGGPETQYF
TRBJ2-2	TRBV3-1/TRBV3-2	CASSVRGGLGTGELFF
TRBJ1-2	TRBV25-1	CASSELRGTGGHYGYTF
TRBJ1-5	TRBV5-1	CASSLGGDGQPQHF
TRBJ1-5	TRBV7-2	CASSPYGGQNQPQHF
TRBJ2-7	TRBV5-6	CASSLEWTGLSYEQYF
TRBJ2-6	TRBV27	CASSRVGDSGANVLTF